These T cell receptor beta chains were read from a single sample in a study of blood T cells in healthy people across ages. TCRdb re-called the 5' RACE reads through MiXCR, storing one row per CDR3 protein. The sample records around 800,000 distinct CDR3 sequences, approximately 48% being singletons. The sample was blood. All receptors derive from a man between 60 and 75 years old in good health. Each CDR3 is given with its conserved first and last residue. The D gene is left open where the match is weak. For some rows the clone size is stated as once, few or many, or as a class when expanded; others skip it.

NA	TRBV19	NA	TRBJ2-1	CASSIGPGGYNEQFF	TGTGCCAGTAGTATAGGTCCGGGCGGCTACAATGAGCAGTTCTTC
once	TRBV20-1	NA	TRBJ1-5	CSARGAAAVQPQHF	TGCAGTGCTAGAGGGGCGGCGGCTGTTCAGCCCCAGCATTTT
NA	TRBV5-4	TRBD1	TRBJ2-5	CASSRTGASDEQYF	TGTGCCAGCAGCCGCACAGGGGCGAGCGATGAGCAGTACTTC
NA	TRBV15	NA	TRBJ2-1	CATSRRTNYNEQFF	TGTGCCACCAGTCGCAGGACCAACTACAATGAGCAGTTCTTC
NA	TRBV5-1	TRBD1	TRBJ2-2	CASSFGQGTGELFF	TGCGCCAGCAGCTTCGGACAGGGTACCGGGGAGCTGTTTTTT
NA	TRBV9	TRBD1	TRBJ2-7	CATHRGSYEQYF	TGTGCCACTCACAGGGGATCCTACGAGCAGTACTTC
once	TRBV4-1	NA	TRBJ1-5	CASSYRDSNQPQHF	TGTGCCAGCAGCTACCGGGACAGCAATCAGCCCCAGCATTTT
many	TRBV4-3	NA	TRBJ2-5	CASSQSRAAEDQETQYF	TGCGCCAGCAGCCAATCCCGGGCAGCGGAGGATCAAGAGACCCAGTACTTC
few	TRBV7-3	NA	TRBJ1-1	CASSSGTTRGTEAFF	TGTGCCAGCAGCTCCGGGACCACGCGTGGGACTGAAGCTTTCTTT
NA	TRBV29-1	NA	TRBJ2-3	CSVALLTPPDTQYF	TGCAGCGTTGCCCTCTTGACCCCCCCAGATACGCAGTATTTT
NA	TRBV7-2	TRBD2	TRBJ2-7	CASGTGLAGAGAYEQYF	TGTGCCAGCGGTACAGGACTAGCGGGGGCCGGGGCCTACGAGCAGTACTTC
few	TRBV12-3/TRBV12-4	NA	TRBJ2-6	CASSFFGRTSGANVLTF	TGTGCCAGCAGTTTTTTCGGTCGGACCTCTGGGGCCAACGTCCTGACTTTC
NA	TRBV4-3	NA	TRBJ1-4	CASSQGRLRENEKLFF	TGCGCCAGCAGCCAAGGACGGCTCCGGGAAAATGAAAAACTGTTTTTT
NA	TRBV20-1	NA	TRBJ2-5	CSARGGARNEQYF	TGCAGTGCTAGGGGGGGGGCACGGAATGAGCAGTACTTC
NA	TRBV7-9	NA	TRBJ1-2	CASSTTGNPSYTF	TGTGCCAGCAGCACGACCGGGAATCCGTCCTACACCTTC
NA	TRBV20-1	NA	TRBJ2-3	CSPAGGTDTQYF	TGCAGTCCGGCGGGCGGCACAGATACGCAGTATTTT
NA	TRBV12-3/TRBV12-4	NA	TRBJ2-1	CASGVGGNEQFF	TGTGCCAGCGGCGTGGGGGGCAATGAGCAGTTCTTC
few	TRBV4-3	TRBD2	TRBJ2-5	CASSPTSGGWETQYF	TGCGCCAGCAGCCCGACTAGCGGGGGATGGGAGACCCAGTACTTC
NA	TRBV6-2/TRBV6-3	NA	TRBJ1-2	CASVDRNYGYTF	TGTGCCAGCGTCGACAGAAACTATGGCTACACCTTC
few	TRBV12-3/TRBV12-4	TRBD2	TRBJ2-3	CASSRDYVLGQYF	TGTGCCAGCAGTAGGGACTATGTCCTAGGGCAGTATTTT
NA	TRBV6-1	TRBD2	TRBJ2-1	CASSEGLAGGPSSYNEQFF	TGTGCCAGCAGTGAGGGACTAGCGGGGGGACCGAGCTCCTACAATGAGCAGTTCTTC
NA	TRBV9	TRBD2	TRBJ2-5	CASSAQRGIQETQYF	TGTGCCAGCAGCGCCCAGCGGGGCATCCAAGAGACCCAGTACTTC
NA	TRBV7-9	NA	TRBJ2-4	CASSRGTLAKNIQYF	TGTGCCAGCAGCCGGGGGACCTTAGCCAAAAACATTCAGTACTTC
NA	TRBV7-9	NA	TRBJ2-3	CASSLAARVGHGDMQYF	TGTGCCAGCAGCTTAGCCGCCAGGGTTGGGCACGGAGATATGCAGTATTTT
many	TRBV27	TRBD2	TRBJ2-7	CASSALGTSGEQYF	TGTGCCAGCAGCGCCCTTGGGACTAGCGGCGAGCAGTACTTC